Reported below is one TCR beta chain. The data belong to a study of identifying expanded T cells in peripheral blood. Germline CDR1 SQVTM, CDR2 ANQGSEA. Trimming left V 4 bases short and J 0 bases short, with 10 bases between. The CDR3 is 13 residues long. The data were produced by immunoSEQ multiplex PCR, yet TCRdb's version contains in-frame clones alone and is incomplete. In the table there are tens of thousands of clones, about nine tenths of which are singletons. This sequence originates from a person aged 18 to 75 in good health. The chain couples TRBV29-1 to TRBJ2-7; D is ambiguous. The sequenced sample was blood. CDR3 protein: CSVGAGSSYEQYF. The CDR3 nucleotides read TGCAGCGTTGGGGCTGGAAGCTCCTACGAGCAGTACTTC.